Below, 21 T cell receptor beta chains from the same sample are listed, as sequenced in a study of T cells expressing NK-cell markers. After re-calling the 5' RACE reads, TCRdb lists one entry per CDR3 protein, DNA absent. The sample holds hundreds of thousands of distinct CDR3 sequences. Sequences were obtained from blood T cells: a sorted CD56 or NKG2C T cell subset, CD4+ or CD8+ T cells, or bulk PBMC T cells (not recorded which). The receptors originated from a man aged 18 to 30 in good health.

This sequence joins TRBV7-2 and TRBJ2-2. The germline V gene encodes CDR1 SGHTA and CDR2 FQGNSA. The CDR3 extends over 14 amino acids. CDR3 sequence: CASSLVVLSGELFF.

This sequence joins TRBV7-9 and TRBJ2-5; as DNA is missing, the TRBD2 call by TCRdb cannot be tested. This CDR3 has 17 amino acids. The germline CDR1 and CDR2 sequences are SEHNR and FQNEAQ (reference sequence). CDR3 protein: CASSPPGLAGPGETQYF.

The V and J genes are TRBV7-9 and TRBJ2-1; TCRdb gives TRBD2 as the D gene, but with no DNA this cannot be confirmed. The germline CDR1 and CDR2 sequences are SEHNR and FQNEAQ (reference sequence). This CDR3 has 14 residues. CDR3 sequence: CASSLVLAANEQFF.

V and J are TRBV5-1 and TRBJ2-1; absent DNA, TCRdb's TRBD1 call cannot be checked. The CDR3 runs 14 residues. The V gene's germline CDR1 is SGHRS and CDR2 YFSETQ. The CDR3 here is CASSLYQGSGEQFF.

CDR3 region: CASSLIRDEQYF. The J gene is TRBJ2-7, the V gene TRBV5-5; TCRdb outputs TRBD1, but without DNA this stays unchecked. Germline V CDR1 and CDR2: SGHKS, YYEKEE (reference sequence). The CDR3 extends over 12 amino acids.

The gene calls are TRBV5-1 and TRBJ2-7; the D call of TRBD1 rests on TCRdb alone, since no DNA is present to check it. The CDR3 sequence is 15 residues long. Germline V gene sequence: CDR1 SGHRS, CDR2 YFSETQ. The CDR3 loop reads CASSSPDRVAYEQYF.

This chain connects TRBV20-1 to TRBJ2-3. The CDR3 extends over 11 amino acids. CDR1 DFQATT and CDR2 SNEGSKA come from the germline V gene (reference sequence). Here the CDR3 reads CSATSTDTQYF.

The chain combines TRBV12-3 or TRBV12-4 with TRBJ2-5; the TCRdb call, TRBD1, lacks DNA for checking. The CDR3 has 15 residues. CDR3 amino acids: CASRPGQGPLETQYF.

V gene TRBV5-5 combines with J gene TRBJ2-1. This CDR3 spans 12 amino acids. Germline V lookup: CDR1 SGHKS, CDR2 YYEKEE (reference sequence). The CDR3 region is CASSWGVDEQFF.

V is TRBV28 and J is TRBJ2-5; TCRdb selects TRBD1, and the lack of DNA leaves this call unchecked. The germline gives CDR1 MDHEN, CDR2 SYDVKM. The CDR3 totals 17 residues. CDR3: CASTPVGRGWNQETQYF.

This chain links TRBV7-3 with TRBJ2-1; TCRdb's assignment of TRBD2 cannot be checked, as there is no DNA. Per the germline V gene, CDR1 is SGHTA and CDR2 is FQGTGA. This CDR3 has 16 amino acids. This chain's CDR3 is CASSLISGIPHNEQFF.

V and J are TRBV5-6 and TRBJ2-5. This CDR3 is 13 amino acids long. The germline gives CDR1 SGHDT, CDR2 YYEEEE. This CDR3 reads CASFMEGQETQYF.

The CDR3: CASSVSPVDNEQFF. The chain carries TRBV9 and TRBJ2-1; TCRdb's D gene call, TRBD2, goes unchecked for lack of DNA. This CDR3 contains 14 residues. The V gene's germline CDR1 is SGDLS and CDR2 YYNGEE.

This rearrangement joins TRBV11-2 to TRBJ2-5. Germline-derived CDR1 and CDR2 are SGHAT and FQNNGV. This CDR3 has 13 residues. The CDR3 spells CASSLGLMSTQYF.

The gene calls are TRBV12-3 or TRBV12-4 and TRBJ2-1; absent DNA, TCRdb's TRBD2 call cannot be checked. The CDR3 contains 14 residues. The CDR3 sequence: CASRGLAGVVEQFF.

The J gene is TRBJ2-1, the V gene TRBV30; without DNA, the TCRdb call of TRBD1 cannot be checked. CDR1 and CDR2 (germline): GTSNPN, SVGIG (reference sequence). This CDR3 is built from 13 residues. The CDR3 protein is CAWSVGGNNEQFF.

The rearrangement uses TRBV7-6 and TRBJ2-1; there is no DNA to check the TCRdb D call of TRBD2. The CDR3 extends over 16 amino acids. In germline, CDR1 is SGHVS, CDR2 FNYEAQ. This chain's CDR3 is CASSFGPIGSYNEQFF.

The chain is built from TRBV18 and TRBJ1-3; TCRdb selects TRBD1, and the lack of DNA leaves this call unchecked. The CDR3 length is 16 residues. Germline-derived CDR1 and CDR2 are KGHSH and LQKENI. CDR3 residues: CASSLRTGVAGNTIYF.

V usage is TRBV10-3 and J usage is TRBJ1-1; TCRdb names TRBD1, which stays unverified in the absence of DNA. The CDR3 spans 16 residues. CDR1 ENHRY and CDR2 SYGVKD come from the germline V gene. CDR3: CATSGSPRTGYTEAFF.

The J gene is TRBJ1-1, the V gene TRBV20-1. This CDR3 is 17 amino acids long. Germline CDR1 DFQATT, CDR2 SNEGSKA (reference sequence). The CDR3: CSARFRGRNTKNTEAFF.

The chain combines TRBV5-6 with TRBJ2-7; TCRdb indicates TRBD1, and absent DNA this call remains unverified. This CDR3 has 15 amino acids. Germline V gene sequence: CDR1 SGHDT, CDR2 YYEEEE. CDR3 loop: CASTLVGRAVYEQYF.